One sample yielded the 12 T cell receptor beta chains listed below, sequenced in a study of T cell clonotyping in hematopoietic cell transplantation. Method: immunoSEQ multiplex PCR; TCRdb's copy keeps in-frame clones and lacks some. The sample lists tens of thousands of clones; 86% were seen once. Specified time point: recipient sample about 28 days before transplant, after cytoreduction. Sequenced here: peripheral blood mononuclear cells, sampled before stem cell transplant. These receptors came from a man in his sixties with biphenotypic leukemia. Some clones in this sample may be carry-over from other donors' samples.

The J gene is TRBJ1-1, the V gene TRBV7-3, with D tentatively TRBD1 (5 bases). The CDR3 loop spans 14 amino acids. V shed 2 bases and J shed 2 bases, with 9 bases lying between them. CDR1 and CDR2 from the germline V gene are SGHTA and FQGTGA. The CDR3 bases are TGTGCCAGCAGCTTAGAAGGGGTTAACACTGAAGCTTTCTTT. This gives the protein CASSLEGVNTEAFF.

The V and J genes are TRBV7-2 and TRBJ2-7; the match to TRBD1 covers 9 bases. With 4 bases clipped from V and 4 bases from J, the junction kept 8 bases outside the gene matches. This CDR3 has 15 residues. Germline CDR1 reads SGHTA; CDR2 reads FQGNSA. In nucleotides, the CDR3 is TGTGCCAGCAGCTCCTCCGGGACAGGGCTTTACGAGCAGTACTTC. It translates to CASSSSGTGLYEQYF.

This clone is termed medium-sized. An end of the junction does not agree with germline; a read error may underlie this. The V and J genes are TRBV7-7 and TRBJ2-1; 11 bases line up with TRBD1. The CDR3 is 14 residues long. Per the germline V gene, CDR1 is SSHAT and CDR2 is FNYEAQ (reference sequence). Here the CDR3 DNA reads TGTGCTAGCAGCTCCGGGACAGGGGGGAATGAGCAGTTCTTC. Translation gives CASSSGTGGNEQFF.

This sequence joins TRBV6-5 and TRBJ1-3; D is unresolved. Trimming cost V 0 bases and J 10 bases, with 10 bases left between them. Germline loops: CDR1 MNHEY, CDR2 SVGAGI. The CDR3 sequence is 13 residues long. The CDR3 reads CASSYSGLGTIYF. Written as DNA, the CDR3 is TGTGCCAGCAGTTACTCAGGGCTAGGGACCATATATTTT.

This clone was counted a few times. This chain links TRBV7-9 with TRBJ2-1, with D hard to call. Between the trimmed V and J ends, which lost 3 bases and 4 bases, there was a span of 10 bases. CDR1 is SEHNR, CDR2 FQNEAQ, per germline (reference sequence). CDR3 length: 14 amino acids. The CDR3 DNA reads TGTGCCAGCAGCTTCTCCCTAAATTACAATGAGCAGTTCTTC. Translated: CASSFSLNYNEQFF.

The chain employs TRBV30 and TRBJ2-3; no clear D gene. Germline lookup yields CDR1 GTSNPN and CDR2 SVGIG (reference sequence). Trimming left V 3 bases short and J 2 bases short, with 6 bases between. This CDR3 region has 12 residues. The CDR3 loop reads CAWSGYTDTQYF. The DNA for the CDR3 is TGTGCCTGGAGCGGTTACACAGATACGCAGTATTTT.

The chain has TRBV4-3 and TRBJ1-1; 11 bases match TRBD1. This CDR3 comprises 15 residues. The V and J ends lost 4 bases and 4 bases, in that order; junction bases with no gene match: 5. The germline CDR1 and CDR2 sequences are LGHNA and YSLEER. For the CDR3, the DNA is TGCGCCAGCAGCCTCGGACAGGGGGCAACCACTGAAGCTTTCTTT. Encoded protein: CASSLGQGATTEAFF.

This chain uses TRBV4-2 with TRBJ2-7; possible D gene TRBD2, 6 bases. CDR3 size: 14 residues. Germline CDR1 is LGHNA and CDR2 is YNFKEQ. V was shortened by 1 base and J by 9 bases, with 16 bases between the two germline ends. The CDR3 sequence: CASSQVGGTGGQYF. CDR3 coding DNA: TGTGCCAGCAGCCAAGTGGGGGGAACGGGCGGGCAGTACTTC.

V gene TRBV4-3 combines with J gene TRBJ1-1, with D unclear. Germline V gene sequence: CDR1 LGHNA, CDR2 YSLEER. Between the trimmed V and J ends, which lost 0 bases and 4 bases, there was a span of 9 bases. This CDR3 is built from 14 residues. The CDR3 spells CASSQEAQSTEAFF. The CDR3 DNA reads as TGCGCCAGCAGCCAAGAGGCTCAAAGCACTGAAGCTTTCTTT.

The genes are TRBV6-6 and TRBJ2-7, with 8 bases fitting TRBD1. Germline V gives CDR1 MNHNY, CDR2 SVGAGI (reference sequence). CDR3 length: 14 amino acids. J lost 5 bases, V lost 6 bases, and 9 bases had no gene match. In DNA, the CDR3 is TGTGCCAGCAGCCTTCGGACAGGGAGCGACGAGCAGTACTTC. Its translation is CASSLRTGSDEQYF.

The genes are TRBV18 and TRBJ2-7, with 9 bases that match TRBD2. CDR1 and CDR2 (germline): KGHSH, LQKENI. The CDR3 consists of 14 residues. Germline trimming cut 2 bases from V and 6 bases from J; bases unmatched to any gene: 5. CDR3 sequence: CASSPSGLAVEQYF. CDR3 bases: TGTGCCAGCTCACCATCGGGACTAGCAGTCGAGCAGTACTTC.

The chain is built from TRBV27 and TRBJ2-7; possible D gene TRBD2, 6 bases. The V end was cut by 3 bases, the J end by 2 bases, with 11 bases between. The CDR3 contains 14 residues. CDR1 is MNHEY, CDR2 SMNVEV, per germline (reference sequence). The CDR3 region is CASSFGGAPYEQYF. The DNA for the CDR3 is TGTGCCAGCAGTTTTGGCGGGGCACCCTACGAGCAGTACTTC.